Included here is one TCR beta chain sequence, with context. Germline values: CDR1 MNHEY, CDR2 SVGAGI. Trimming at V came to 0 bases and at J to 5 bases, leaving 3 bases not matched to a gene. The CDR3 is 15 amino acids. This entry is derived from a study of OX40 agonist ivuxolimab in advanced cancers. Turning to the study itself: The patients' treatment was ivuxolimab, an agonistic anti-OX40 (CD134) antibody.

TCRdb's table, derived via immunoSEQ multiplex PCR, lists solely in-frame clones and lacks some. The table has some 100,000 clones, approximately 90% seen once. This sequence originates from an adult with an advanced solid tumor such as melanoma, head and neck, liver or kidney cancer. The sample here was CD4+ or CD8+ T cells sorted from blood, taken in a trial of the OX40 agonist ivuxolimab. This rearrangement joins TRBV6-5 to TRBJ2-3, with 9 bases that match TRBD1. CDR3 sequence reads: CASSYSGQGRDTQYF. CDR3 coding DNA: TGTGCCAGCAGTTACTCGGGACAGGGAAGAGATACGCAGTATTTT.